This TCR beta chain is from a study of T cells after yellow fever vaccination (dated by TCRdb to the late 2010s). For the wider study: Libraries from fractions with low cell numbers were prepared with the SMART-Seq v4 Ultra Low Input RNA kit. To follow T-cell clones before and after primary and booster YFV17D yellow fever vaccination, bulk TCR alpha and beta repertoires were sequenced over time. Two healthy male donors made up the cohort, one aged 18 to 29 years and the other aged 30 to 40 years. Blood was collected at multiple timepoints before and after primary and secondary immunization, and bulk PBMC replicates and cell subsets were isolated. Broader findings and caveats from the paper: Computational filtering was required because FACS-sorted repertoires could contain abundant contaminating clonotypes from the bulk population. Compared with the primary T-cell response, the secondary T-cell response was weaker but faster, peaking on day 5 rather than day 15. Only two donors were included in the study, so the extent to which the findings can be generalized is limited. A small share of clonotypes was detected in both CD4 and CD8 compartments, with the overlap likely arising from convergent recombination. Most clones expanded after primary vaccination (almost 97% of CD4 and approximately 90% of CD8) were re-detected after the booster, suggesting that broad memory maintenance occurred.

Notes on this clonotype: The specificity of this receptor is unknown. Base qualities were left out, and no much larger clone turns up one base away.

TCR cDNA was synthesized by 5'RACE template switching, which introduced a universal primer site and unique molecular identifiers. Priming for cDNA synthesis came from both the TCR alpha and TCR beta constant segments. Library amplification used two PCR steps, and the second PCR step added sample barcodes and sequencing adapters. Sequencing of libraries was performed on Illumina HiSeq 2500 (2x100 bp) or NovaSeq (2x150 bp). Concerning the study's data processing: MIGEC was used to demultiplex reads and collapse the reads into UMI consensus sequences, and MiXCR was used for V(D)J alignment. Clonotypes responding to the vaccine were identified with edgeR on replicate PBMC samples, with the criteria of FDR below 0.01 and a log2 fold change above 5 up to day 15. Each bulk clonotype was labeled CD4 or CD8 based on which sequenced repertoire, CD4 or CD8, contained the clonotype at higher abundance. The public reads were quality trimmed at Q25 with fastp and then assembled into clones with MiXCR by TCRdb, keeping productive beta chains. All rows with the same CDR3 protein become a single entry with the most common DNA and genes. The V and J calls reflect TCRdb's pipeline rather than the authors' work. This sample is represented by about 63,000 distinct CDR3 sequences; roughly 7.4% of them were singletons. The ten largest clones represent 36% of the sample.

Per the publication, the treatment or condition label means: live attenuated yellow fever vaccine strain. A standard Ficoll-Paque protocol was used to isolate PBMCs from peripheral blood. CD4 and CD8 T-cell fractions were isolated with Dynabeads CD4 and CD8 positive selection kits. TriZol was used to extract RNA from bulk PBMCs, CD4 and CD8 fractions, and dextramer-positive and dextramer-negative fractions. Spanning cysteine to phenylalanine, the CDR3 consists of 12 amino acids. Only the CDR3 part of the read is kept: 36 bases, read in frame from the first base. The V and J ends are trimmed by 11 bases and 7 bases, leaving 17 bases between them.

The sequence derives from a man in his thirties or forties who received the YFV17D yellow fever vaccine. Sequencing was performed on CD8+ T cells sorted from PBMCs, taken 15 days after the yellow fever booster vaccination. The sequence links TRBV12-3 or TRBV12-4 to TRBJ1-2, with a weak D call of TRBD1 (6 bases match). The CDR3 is CAGSGGGLGYTF. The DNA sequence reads TGTGCCGGGTCAGGAGGGGGACTTGGCTACACCTTC.